Listed below are T cell receptor beta chains from one sample, sequenced in a study of blood T cell repertoires in COVID-19. Clones were read by immunoSEQ multiplex PCR, and TCRdb kept only the in-frame ones, dropping some. The sample shows about 190,000 clones, approximately 90% of them seen only once. Material: peripheral blood. The receptors were sampled from a woman between 40 and 50 years old who had recovered from COVID-19. CDR3s include the opening cysteine and the closing phenylalanine or tryptophan. A D gene is named only where the DNA matches it firmly. Expanded clones are given a class, and other clones once, few, many or no size at all.

J gene | V gene | clone size | D gene | CDR3 DNA | CDR3 protein
TRBJ2-3 | TRBV13 | . | TRBD2 | TGTGCCAGCAGCTTAGAGTTAGCGGGAGGGCCCACCGATACGCAGTATTTT | CASSLELAGGPTDTQYF
TRBJ1-1 | TRBV28 | . | . | TGTGCCAGCAGTTTCTTTGAGGATAACACTGAAGCTTTCTTT | CASSFFEDNTEAFF
TRBJ2-2 | TRBV5-1 | . | . | TGCGCCAGCAGCGTCCCGGGACTTAACACCGGGGAGCTGTTTTTT | CASSVPGLNTGELFF
TRBJ2-1 | TRBV7-2 | few | . | TGTGCCAGCAGCTTAGAGAGGGGGTTTCGGGCCAGTGAGCAGTTCTTC | CASSLERGFRASEQFF
TRBJ1-2 | TRBV9 | . | . | TGTGCCAGCAGCTACACAGGTAGTGGCTACACCTTC | CASSYTGSGYTF
TRBJ2-2 | TRBV18 | . | TRBD1 | TGTGCCAGCTCTCTCGACAGGGGAAACACCGGGGAGCTGTTTTTT | CASSLDRGNTGELFF
TRBJ2-3 | TRBV28 | . | . | TGTGCCAGCAGGGGCCAGGGGACAGATACGCAGTATTTT | CASRGQGTDTQYF
TRBJ2-5 | TRBV6-1 | . | TRBD1 | TGTGCCAGCAGTGATTTGGGACAGGGGAAAGAGACCCAGTACTTC | CASSDLGQGKETQYF
TRBJ1-6 | TRBV27 | few | . | TGTGCCAGCAGTTTACAGGGGCGGTCACCCCTCCACTTT | CASSLQGRSPLHF
TRBJ1-3 | TRBV2 | . | TRBD1 | TGTGCCAGCAGGGGGGGACAGGTCGACGGAAACACCATATATTTT | CASRGGQVDGNTIYF
TRBJ2-7 | TRBV23-1 | . | . | TGCGCCAGCAGTCAACGGAACCGGGACACCCTCTACGAGCAGTACTTC | CASSQRNRDTLYEQYF
TRBJ2-5 | TRBV5-1 | . | TRBD2 | TGCGCCAGCTCGGGACTAGCGGGAGGGCAAGAGACCCAGTACTTC | CASSGLAGGQETQYF
TRBJ2-7 | TRBV6-5 | . | . | TGTGCCAGCAGTTCAGGGTGGGGGGCCTACGAGCAGTACTTC | CASSSGWGAYEQYF
TRBJ2-7 | TRBV2 | . | TRBD2 | TGTGCCAGCGGGAGTCTAGCGGGGTCCTACGAGCAGTACTTC | CASGSLAGSYEQYF
TRBJ2-1 | TRBV19 | . | TRBD2 | TGTGCCAGTAGTCCGGCTAGCGGATACAATGAGCAGTTCTTC | CASSPASGYNEQFF
TRBJ1-4 | TRBV19 | . | . | TGTGCCAGTAGTCGGGCAGGGAATGAAAAACTGTTTTTT | CASSRAGNEKLFF
TRBJ2-2 | TRBV5-1 | . | TRBD1 | TGCGCCAGCAGCTTATCGGACAGGGCCACCGGGGAGCTGTTTTTT | CASSLSDRATGELFF
TRBJ2-6 | TRBV5-4 | few | TRBD1 | TGTGCCAGCAGCTTAGGACAGGCTATCCCTGGGGCCAACGTCCTGACTTTC | CASSLGQAIPGANVLTF
TRBJ2-7 | TRBV7-2 | . | TRBD2 | TGTGCCCTAGGGTGGGAGGGGTCAAACGAGCAGTACTTC | CALGWEGSNEQYF
TRBJ2-7 | TRBV19 | once | TRBD2 | TGTGCCAGTAGTCTAGCGGGAGGGCCGTACGAGCAGTACTTC | CASSLAGGPYEQYF
TRBJ2-2 | TRBV28 | few | . | TGTGCCAGCCTATCCGGGGGGAACACCGGGGAGCTGTTTTTT | CASLSGGNTGELFF
TRBJ2-1 | TRBV5-1 | . | TRBD1 | TGCGCCAGCAGCTTGGAGGGACAGGGTGTAGGCGGCAATGAGCAGTTCTTC | CASSLEGQGVGGNEQFF
TRBJ1-1 | TRBV6-6 | . | TRBD1 | TGTGCCAGCAGCCGACAGGGTGGCACTGAAGCTTTCTTT | CASSRQGGTEAFF
TRBJ2-7 | TRBV15 | . | TRBD2 | TGTGCCACCAGCGGACTAGCGGGAGGCTCCGAGCAGTACTTC | CATSGLAGGSEQYF
TRBJ2-7 | TRBV27 | . | . | TGTGCCAGCAGTTTATCGGCAGGGGGGTCTTTTGAGCAGTACTTC | CASSLSAGGSFEQYF
TRBJ1-3 | TRBV29-1 | . | . | TGCAGCGTTGCTACAGGGCCAGGAAACACCATATATTTT | CSVATGPGNTIYF
TRBJ2-1 | TRBV5-1 | once | TRBD2 | TGCGCCAGCAGCTTCGGATCTAGCGGATCCTACAATGAGCAGTTCTTC | CASSFGSSGSYNEQFF
TRBJ1-1 | TRBV5-1 | once | . | TGCGCCAGCAGCTTGGCCGGGGGACCTGAAGCTTTCTTT | CASSLAGGPEAFF
TRBJ1-1 | TRBV11-2 | . | TRBD1 | TGTGCCAGCAGCCCAGGAGGTCCGGGACAGGTGAACACTGAAGCTTTCTTT | CASSPGGPGQVNTEAFF